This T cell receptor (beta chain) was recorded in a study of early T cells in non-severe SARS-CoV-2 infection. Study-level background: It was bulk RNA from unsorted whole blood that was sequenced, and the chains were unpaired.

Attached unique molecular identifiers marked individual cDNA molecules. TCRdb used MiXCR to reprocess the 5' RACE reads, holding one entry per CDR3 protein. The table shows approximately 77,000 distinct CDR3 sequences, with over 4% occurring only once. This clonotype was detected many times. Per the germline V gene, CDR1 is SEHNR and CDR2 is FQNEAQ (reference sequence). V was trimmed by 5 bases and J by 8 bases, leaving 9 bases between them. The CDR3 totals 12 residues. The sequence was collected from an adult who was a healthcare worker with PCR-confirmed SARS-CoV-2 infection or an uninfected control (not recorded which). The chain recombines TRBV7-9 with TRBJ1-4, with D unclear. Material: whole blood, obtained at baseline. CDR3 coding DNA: TGTGCCAGCAGCCCCGGGGTCGAAAAACTGTTTTTT. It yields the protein CASSPGVEKLFF.